This T cell receptor (beta chain) was obtained from a study of radiation and T cells in renal cell carcinoma. Study-wide findings and caveats: Baseline intratumoral clonotype presence is unknown without pretreatment biopsies.

Trimming shortened V by 5 bases and J by 5 bases, and 9 bases separated the two germline ends. The CDR3 spans 12 residues. The germline V gene encodes CDR1 SEHNR and CDR2 FQNEAQ (reference sequence). Here immunoSEQ multiplex PCR was the method, and the copy in TCRdb shows in-frame clones only, minus some. The repertoire holds roughly 120,000 clones, with about four fifths as singletons. This clone is a singleton in its sample. Its target is unknown. Stated time point: baseline pretreatment blood. Noted treatment: 15 Gy SBRT to primary tumor, nephrectomy 4 weeks later. The sequencing here drew on blood, taken from a patient whose treatment included radiotherapy and nephrectomy. The gene calls are TRBV7-9 and TRBJ2-5; the D is unclear. The source is a woman in her sixties or seventies with renal cell carcinoma. CDR3 DNA: TGTGCCAGCAGCCCTCCCGGGGAGACCCAGTACTTC. It encodes CASSPPGETQYF.